This TCR beta chain originates from a study of post-analysis software for immune sequencing data. In the study overall: Relapsing-remitting, secondary progressive and progressive-relapsing forms made up the multiple sclerosis disease courses. Findings of the study overall: Controls significantly exceeded multiple sclerosis patients in normalized Chao1 diversity. TRBV5-6, TRBV5-1 and TRBV20-1 were among four or five TRBV segments more frequent in patients than controls.

CDR1 MNHEY and CDR2 SVGAGI come from the germline V gene. Trimming took off 7 bases at V and 0 bases at J, with 10 bases between the two ends. The CDR3 length is 13 residues. Presence of unique molecular identifiers characterized the TCR beta cDNA libraries. TCRdb analysed the PCR reads with MiXCR anew, one entry per CDR3 protein. The data contain 820,000 or so distinct CDR3 sequences, roughly 50% of them singletons. Of note for this clonotype: Antigen: not known.

The chain carries TRBV6-5 and TRBJ2-7, with unresolved D. The source material was blood. The TCR originated in a girl aged 10-17 years with multiple sclerosis. CDR3 nucleotide sequence: TGTGCCAGCACCACTGGCAGCTCCTACGAGCAGTACTTC. Encoded protein: CASTTGSSYEQYF.